Each of the 29 T cell receptor beta chains below was sequenced from the same sample in a study of blood T cell repertoires in COVID-19. TCRdb's table, derived via immunoSEQ multiplex PCR, lists solely in-frame clones and lacks some. The table lists roughly 110,000 clones, 70% to 75% of them singletons. Sample: peripheral blood. The receptors derive from a human donor with acute or convalescent COVID-19. The donor label of this sample is uncertain.

The rearrangement joins TRBV5-6 to TRBJ1-5; D is possibly TRBD1 (6 bases). Germline lookup yields CDR1 SGHDT and CDR2 YYEEEE. This CDR3 has 15 residues. The V end lost 4 bases, the J end lost 4 bases, and 15 bases lay between the germline ends. The CDR3 DNA sequence: TGTGCCAGCAGCAAGAGGGGACAATGGAATCAGCCCCAGCATTTT. Protein product: CASSKRGQWNQPQHF.

V usage is TRBV11-2 and J usage is TRBJ2-7; D gene ambiguous. The V and J ends lost 4 bases and 6 bases respectively, with 7 bases between them. The CDR3 has 11 amino acids. Germline values: CDR1 SGHAT, CDR2 FQNNGV. As DNA, the CDR3 is TGTGCCAGCAGCTCCCTAAGCGAGCAGTACTTC. Translated, it gives CASSSLSEQYF.

The rearrangement uses TRBV3-1 (or the pseudogene TRBV3-2) and TRBJ2-2, with 11 bases identical to TRBD2. Per germline, CDR1 LGHDT and CDR2 YNNKEL (reference sequence). CDR3 size: 15 residues. V gave up 4 bases and J gave up 7 bases; unmatched junction bases: 5. The DNA of the CDR3 is TGTGCCAGCAGCCTTAGCGGGGGGGCTGTCGGGGAGCTGTTTTTT. Its protein is CASSLSGGAVGELFF.

The rearrangement links TRBV5-1 to TRBJ1-3; 11 nucleotides line up with TRBD1. The junction had 5 bases not matched to a gene; V was cut back by 4 bases and J by 2 bases. This CDR3 spans 16 amino acids. Per germline, CDR1 SGHRS and CDR2 YFSETQ. CDR3 amino acids: CASSPGQGAAGNTIYF. The CDR3 nucleotides read TGCGCCAGCAGCCCTGGACAGGGGGCGGCTGGAAACACCATATATTTT.

The V gene is TRBV5-1, the J gene TRBJ1-4, with TRBD1 as a possible D gene (6 bases). The V end was cut by 6 bases, the J end by 2 bases, with 17 bases between. CDR1 and CDR2 from the germline V gene are SGHRS and YFSETQ. CDR3 size: 16 residues. CDR3 nucleotides: TGCGCCAGCAAATCAGGGGACCTGGGGACTAATGAAAAACTGTTTTTT. Protein sequence: CASKSGDLGTNEKLFF.

This clone was seen only a few times. The chain carries TRBV28 and TRBJ2-7, with D tentatively TRBD1 (5 bases). The ends were cut back, 8 bases at V and 3 bases at J, with 14 bases in the middle. The germline V gene encodes CDR1 MDHEN and CDR2 SYDVKM. This CDR3 is 13 amino acids long. The CDR3 coding sequence is TGTGCCAGCGCCCGACAGCACAGCTACGAGCAGTACTTC. Translating it yields CASARQHSYEQYF.

The sample holds one count of this clone. V and J are TRBV20-1 and TRBJ2-6; D is perhaps TRBD1 (6 bases). Trimming stripped 5 bases from V and 3 bases from J, with 20 bases between. CDR3 length: 17 residues. Germline loops: CDR1 DFQATT, CDR2 SNEGSKA (reference sequence). CDR3 bases: TGCAGTGCTCGTGGGACAAGTAGCTCTGATGGGGCCAACGTCCTGACTTTC. It translates to CSARGTSSSDGANVLTF.

J is TRBJ1-6 and V is TRBV11-2; no clear D gene. Trimming took off 4 bases at V and 7 bases at J, with 11 bases between the two ends. From germline, CDR1 is SGHAT and CDR2 FQNNGV. The CDR3 is 14 amino acids. CDR3 sequence: CASSSLALNSPLHF. For the CDR3, the DNA is TGTGCCAGCAGCTCGTTGGCTCTGAATTCACCCCTCCACTTT.

The chain is built from TRBV12-3 or TRBV12-4 and TRBJ2-7; D may be TRBD1 (7 bases). Trimming pared 5 bases from V and 4 bases from J, leaving 12 bases between. The CDR3 totals 13 residues. CDR3 residues: CASSVQGRYEQYF. The CDR3 DNA follows: TGTGCCAGCAGTGTACAGGGGAGGTACGAGCAGTACTTC.

V is TRBV27 and J is TRBJ1-5; D is uncertain. The CDR3 loop spans 14 amino acids. V lost 3 bases and J lost 0, with 6 bases in between. Germline loops: CDR1 MNHEY, CDR2 SMNVEV (reference sequence). The CDR3 DNA follows: TGTGCCAGCAGTTTGGTCTATAGCAATCAGCCCCAGCATTTT. This encodes CASSLVYSNQPQHF.

This sequence joins TRBV6-5 and TRBJ1-4; D unresolved. Trimming shortened V by 4 bases and J by 4 bases, and 4 bases separated the two germline ends. The CDR3 totals 12 residues. Germline-derived CDR1 and CDR2 are MNHEY and SVGAGI. For the CDR3, the DNA is TGTGCCAGCAGTTCCATTAATGAAAAACTGTTTTTT. It translates to CASSSINEKLFF.

CDR3 sequence (DNA): TGTGCCAGCAGCTCTAGACAGGGCGCTAATGAAAAACTGTTTTTT. Translating gives CASSSRQGANEKLFF. The chain recombines TRBV7-9 with TRBJ1-4; 7 bases are a match to TRBD1. Trimming took 4 bases from V and 3 from J; bases not matched to a gene: 5. The CDR3 has 15 amino acids. Per germline, CDR1 SEHNR and CDR2 FQNEAQ (reference sequence).

This clone appeared a few times. This rearrangement joins TRBV2 to TRBJ2-1; the D gene is possibly TRBD1 (6 bases). The CDR3 length is 13 residues. Trimming left V 4 bases short and J 6 bases short, with 10 bases between. The V gene's germline CDR1 is SNHLY and CDR2 FYNNEI. CDR3 region: CASSATGFNEQFF. CDR3 nucleotide sequence: TGTGCCAGCAGTGCGACAGGTTTCAATGAGCAGTTCTTC.

This rearrangement joins TRBV6-2 or TRBV6-3 to TRBJ2-7, with D possibly TRBD2 on 5 matching bases. This CDR3 is built from 14 residues. With 1 base removed from V and 0 bases from J, the gap between germline ends came to 7 bases. Germline V gene lookup returns CDR1 MNHEY and CDR2 SVGEGT. For the CDR3, the DNA is TGTGCCAGCAGTTACTTGGAGGCCTCCTACGAGCAGTACGTC. Translation gives CASSYLEASYEQYV.

This sequence joins TRBV3-1 (or the pseudogene TRBV3-2) and TRBJ2-1; 10 bases match TRBD2. Germline assignment: CDR1 LGHDT and CDR2 YNNKEL (reference sequence). This CDR3 has 14 amino acids. V lost 4 bases and J lost 5; bases outside the gene matches: 2. CDR3 DNA: TGTGCCAGCAGCCGTAGCGGGGGGAACAATGAGCAGTTCTTC. Amino acid sequence: CASSRSGGNNEQFF.

The chain recombines TRBV27 with TRBJ2-2, with TRBD2 matching over 9 bases. V was pared by 7 bases and J by 1 base, with 4 bases of the junction left unmatched. This CDR3 region has 15 residues. Per germline, CDR1 MNHEY and CDR2 SMNVEV (reference sequence). The CDR3 loop is CASNLAGMNTGELFF. The CDR3, as DNA: TGTGCCAGCAATCTAGCGGGGATGAACACCGGGGAGCTGTTTTTT.

The chain employs TRBV5-4 and TRBJ1-3; D remains unclear. CDR1 is SGHNT and CDR2 is YYREEE in the germline V gene (reference sequence). V lost 4 bases to trimming and J lost 4 bases, with 15 bases between them. The CDR3 runs to 15 residues. CDR3 in amino acids: CASSPDSLGGNTIYF. The CDR3 DNA reads TGTGCCAGCAGCCCGGACTCACTCGGGGGAAACACCATATATTTT.

This sequence joins TRBV19 and TRBJ2-1; 11 bases fit TRBD1. This CDR3 comprises 16 residues. Unmatched junction bases numbered 6, after V lost 1 base and J lost 7 bases. The germline gives CDR1 LNHDA, CDR2 SQIVND (reference sequence). The CDR3 reads CASSIVDRGQWNEQFF. CDR3 nucleotide sequence: TGTGCCAGTAGTATAGTGGACAGGGGGCAATGGAATGAGCAGTTCTTC. Using reference TRBV19 and TRBJ2-1 for the parts outside the CDR3, the full variable domain is DGGITQSPKYLFRKEGQNVTLSCEQNLNHDAMYWYRQDPGQGLRLIYYSQIVNDFQKGDIAEGYSVSREKKESFPLTVTSAQKNPTAFYLCASSIVDRGQWNEQFFGPGTRLTVL.

This clone was observed a handful of times. The V gene is TRBV11-2, the J gene TRBJ1-4, with 7 positions matching TRBD1. The germline V gene has CDR1 SGHAT and CDR2 FQNNGV. Trimming cost V 5 bases and J 0 bases; bases outside gene matches: 6. The CDR3 totals 16 residues. The DNA for the CDR3 is TGTGCCAGCAGCGACAGGGTTCTAGCAACTAATGAAAAACTGTTTTTT. This sequence encodes CASSDRVLATNEKLFF.

V and J are TRBV6-5 and TRBJ1-5; D is undetermined. Germline V gene sequence: CDR1 MNHEY, CDR2 SVGAGI. The CDR3 spans 15 residues. V dropped 0 bases and J dropped 2 bases, with 8 bases sitting between them. The CDR3 DNA is TGTGCCAGCAGTTACTCGATACGGGGCAATCAGCCCCAGCATTTT. It codes for CASSYSIRGNQPQHF.

The chain is built from TRBV2 and TRBJ2-3, with D tentatively TRBD2 (5 bases). The germline V gene encodes CDR1 SNHLY and CDR2 FYNNEI. V was trimmed by 0 bases and J by 4 bases, leaving 11 bases between them. This CDR3 is built from 15 residues. CDR3 DNA: TGTGCCAGCAGTGAAGCGCTCGATAGCGCAGATACGCAGTATTTT. Translating it yields CASSEALDSADTQYF.

J is TRBJ1-2 and V is TRBV20-1, with D tentatively TRBD1 (5 bases). CDR1 is DFQATT, CDR2 SNEGSKA, per germline (reference sequence). V lost 3 bases to trimming and J lost 0 bases, with 11 bases between them. This CDR3 comprises 14 residues. CDR3 nucleotide sequence: TGCAGTGCTAGTGTGGGACTGACTAACTATGGCTACACCTTC. Its translation is CSASVGLTNYGYTF.

This sequence joins TRBV29-1 and TRBJ2-7; D is perhaps TRBD2 (5 bases). V shed 4 bases and J shed 2 bases, with 9 bases lying between them. CDR1 and CDR2 (germline): SQVTM, ANQGSEA. The CDR3 runs 12 residues. In nucleotides, the CDR3 is TGCAGCGTTGGGATAGCGCCCTACGAGCAGTACTTC. Residues: CSVGIAPYEQYF.

The rearrangement uses TRBV18 and TRBJ1-2, with D possibly TRBD1 on 5 matching bases. V was clipped by 1 base and J by 2 bases, with 14 bases between them. The germline gives CDR1 KGHSH, CDR2 LQKENI. This CDR3 region has 16 residues. CDR3 residues: CASSPRSPRQNYGYTF. The CDR3 DNA follows: TGTGCCAGCTCACCACGTTCCCCTAGACAGAACTATGGCTACACCTTC. The full variable domain, with the rest looked up from reference TRBV18 and TRBJ1-2, is NAGVMQNPRHLVRRRGQEARLRCSPMKGHSHVYWYRQLPEEGLKFMVYLQKENIIDESGMPKERFSAEFPKEGPSILRIQQVVRGDSAAYFCASSPRSPRQNYGYTFGSGTRLTVV.

V is TRBV11-2 and J is TRBJ2-1; D not certain. Germline CDR1 reads SGHAT; CDR2 reads FQNNGV. V was clipped by 4 bases and J by 10 bases, with 17 bases between them. This CDR3 region has 14 residues. The CDR3 sequence: CASSSNSGSREQFF. CDR3 sequence (DNA): TGTGCCAGCAGCTCCAACTCGGGTAGTCGGGAGCAGTTCTTC.

The chain joins TRBV7-9 to TRBJ1-4; TRBD1 is a possible D gene (6 bases). CDR3 length: 14 residues. From germline, CDR1 is SEHNR and CDR2 FQNEAQ (reference sequence). Trimming removed 5 bases from V and 7 bases from J, with 14 bases in between. The CDR3 DNA sequence: TGTGCCAGCAGCGGCAGGGGTAGGGGTGAAAAACTGTTTTTT. It is translated as CASSGRGRGEKLFF.

The chain has TRBV27 and TRBJ1-1; possible D gene TRBD1, 6 bases. CDR1 is MNHEY and CDR2 is SMNVEV in the germline V gene (reference sequence). CDR3 length equals 15 residues. Trimming took off 2 bases at V and 1 base at J, with 11 bases between the two ends. Written as DNA, the CDR3 is TGTGCCAGCAGTTTACGGACAGCATCGAACACTGAAGCTTTCTTT. Encoded protein: CASSLRTASNTEAFF.

The J gene is TRBJ2-2, the V gene TRBV15; D is ambiguous. CDR1 and CDR2 (germline): LNHNV, YYDKDF (reference sequence). CDR3 length: 14 residues. The V end lost 2 bases, the J end lost 0 bases, and 4 bases lay between the germline ends. This CDR3 reads CATSRPSNTGELFF. The DNA of the CDR3 is TGTGCCACCAGCAGACCCTCGAACACCGGGGAGCTGTTTTTT.

This clone was counted once. This chain joins TRBV27 and TRBJ2-4; a possible D gene is TRBD2 (5 bases). This CDR3 has 14 amino acids. Trimming left V 3 bases short and J 3 bases short, with 9 bases between. The germline V gene encodes CDR1 MNHEY and CDR2 SMNVEV (reference sequence). The CDR3 sequence: CASSFHGGKNIQYF. In nucleotides, the CDR3 is TGTGCCAGCAGTTTTCATGGAGGCAAAAACATTCAGTACTTC.